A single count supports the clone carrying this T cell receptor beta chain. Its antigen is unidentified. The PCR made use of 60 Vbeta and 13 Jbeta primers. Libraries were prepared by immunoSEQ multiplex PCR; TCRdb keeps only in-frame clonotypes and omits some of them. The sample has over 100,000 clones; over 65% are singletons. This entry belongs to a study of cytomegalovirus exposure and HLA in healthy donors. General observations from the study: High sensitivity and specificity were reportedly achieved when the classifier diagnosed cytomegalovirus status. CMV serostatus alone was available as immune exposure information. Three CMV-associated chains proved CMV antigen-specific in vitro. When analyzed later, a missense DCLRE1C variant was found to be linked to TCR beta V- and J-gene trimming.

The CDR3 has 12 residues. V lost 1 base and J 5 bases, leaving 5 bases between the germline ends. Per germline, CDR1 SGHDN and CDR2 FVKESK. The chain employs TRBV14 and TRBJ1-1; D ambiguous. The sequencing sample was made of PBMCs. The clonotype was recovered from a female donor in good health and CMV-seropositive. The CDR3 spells CASSQVTTEAFF. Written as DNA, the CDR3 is TGTGCCAGCAGCCAAGTAACTACTGAAGCTTTCTTT.